This TCR beta chain was sequenced in a study of OX40 agonist ivuxolimab in advanced cancers. The germline gives CDR1 SGHVS, CDR2 FQNEAQ. The V end was cut by 1 base, the J end by 5 bases, with 17 bases between. This CDR3 comprises 16 residues. Here immunoSEQ multiplex PCR was the method, and the copy in TCRdb shows in-frame clones only, minus some. This sample carries under 40,000 clones, roughly 84% of them seen once, and the ten largest clones take less than 2%. The sequencing used CD4+ or CD8+ T cells sorted from blood, collected in a trial of the OX40 agonist ivuxolimab. The origin of this receptor is an adult with an advanced solid tumor such as melanoma, head and neck, liver or kidney cancer. The genes are TRBV7-8 and TRBJ2-5, with D unclear. The CDR3 region has the DNA TGTGCCAGCAGCTTAGGATTTGTCCCAAAGGGCGAGACCCAGTACTTC. Residues: CASSLGFVPKGETQYF.